One sample yielded the 25 T cell receptor beta chains listed below, sequenced in a study of T cells after yellow fever vaccination. TCRdb itself ran the 5' RACE reads through MiXCR, one entry per CDR3 protein. The data show about 68,000 distinct CDR3 sequences, approximately 6.1% seen once. The material sequenced was CD8+ T cells sorted from PBMCs, taken approximately 47 days after the first yellow fever vaccination. Every receptor here comes from a man between 18 and 35 years old who received the YFV17D yellow fever vaccine.

This clonotype was seen at least ten times. The V call is TRBV5-5, the J call TRBJ2-1, with 9 positions matching TRBD1. In germline, CDR1 is SGHKS, CDR2 YYEKEE (reference sequence). The CDR3 is 16 residues long. The J segment lost 3 bases and the V segment lost 4 bases, leaving 8 bases of the junction unmatched. CDR3 sequence: CASSREGQGFYNEQFF. The CDR3 DNA reads TGTGCCAGCAGCCGAGAGGGACAGGGATTCTACAATGAGCAGTTCTTC.

The chain employs TRBV5-1 and TRBJ2-7, with 14 bases matching TRBD2. This CDR3 comprises 16 residues. CDR1 and CDR2 (germline): SGHRS, YFSETQ. V shed 0 bases and J 7 bases; nucleotides not matched to a gene: 6. CDR3: CASSLAGLAGGWEQYV. The CDR3 nucleotides are TGCGCCAGCAGCTTGGCCGGACTAGCGGGGGGCTGGGAGCAGTACGTC.

The rearrangement links TRBV4-2 to TRBJ2-7; 11 bases are a match to TRBD1. The V gene's germline CDR1 is LGHNA and CDR2 YNFKEQ. V lost 4 bases and J lost 4; bases outside the gene matches: 6. The CDR3 is 15 residues long. DNA of the CDR3: TGTGCCAGCAGCCCGCCCGGGACAGGGGGTTACGAGCAGTACTTC. Encoded protein: CASSPPGTGGYEQYF.

The chain has TRBV5-1 and TRBJ2-7, with 12 nucleotides matching TRBD1. The ends lost 4 bases at V and 5 bases at J; junction bases unmatched: 7. The CDR3 covers 15 residues. CDR1 and CDR2 (germline): SGHRS, YFSETQ. DNA of the CDR3: TGCGCCAGCAGCATCACCGGGACAGGGGGCGACGAGCAGTACGTC. Its protein is CASSITGTGGDEQYV.

The sample holds many counts of this clonotype. The gene calls are TRBV7-9 and TRBJ2-1, with D perhaps assigned TRBD1 or TRBD2 (6 bases each). With 5 bases removed from V and 6 bases from J, the gap between germline ends came to 14 bases. CDR1 is SEHNR and CDR2 is FQNEAQ in the germline V gene (reference sequence). This CDR3 has 14 residues. The CDR3, as DNA: TGTGCCAGCAGCACAGGAGGGGGGCTCAATGAGCAGTTCTTC. Its translation: CASSTGGGLNEQFF. Variable domain in full (rest from reference TRBV7-9 and TRBJ2-1): DTGVSQNPRHKITKRGQNVTFRCDPISEHNRLYWYRQTLGQGPEFLTYFQNEAQLEKSRLLSDRFSAERPKGSFSTLEIQRTEQGDSAMYLCASSTGGGLNEQFFGPGTRLTVL.

The sample holds many counts of this clonotype. The chain carries TRBV5-1 and TRBJ1-1, with 7 bases aligning to TRBD1. Germline V CDR1 and CDR2: SGHRS, YFSETQ. The CDR3 covers 15 residues. V was pared by 6 bases and J by 5 bases, with 13 bases of the junction left unmatched. The CDR3 here is CASKGGGSRKTEAFF. CDR3 in DNA: TGCGCCAGCAAAGGGGGCGGAAGCCGAAAAACTGAAGCTTTCTTT.

This clonotype has a count of ten or more. This chain uses TRBV7-9 with TRBJ1-3, with 9 bases fitting TRBD1. V trimming: 0 bases; J trimming: 0 bases; junction bases outside the gene matches: 3. This CDR3 spans 17 amino acids. CDR1 SEHNR and CDR2 FQNEAQ come from the germline V gene (reference sequence). The CDR3 nucleotides are TGTGCCAGCAGCTTAGCGGGACAGGGCCGCTCTGGAAACACCATATATTTT. Its protein product is CASSLAGQGRSGNTIYF.

This clonotype occurred many times. This chain joins TRBV5-1 and TRBJ2-2; 12 bases map to TRBD2. The germline CDR1 and CDR2 sequences are SGHRS and YFSETQ. Trimming cost V 4 bases and J 1 base; bases outside gene matches: 5. The CDR3 length is 17 residues. This chain's CDR3 is CASSLKLAGGNTGELFF. As DNA, the CDR3 is TGCGCCAGCAGCCTGAAACTAGCGGGGGGGAACACCGGGGAGCTGTTTTTT.

About this clonotype: A read error may explain this, as a much larger clone is one base away. V is TRBV5-1 and J is TRBJ2-5; the D gene could be TRBD1 or TRBD2 (6 bases each). Germline values: CDR1 SGHRS, CDR2 YFSETQ. There are 14 residues in the CDR3. CDR3 nucleotide sequence: TGCGCCAGCAGCTTGGTGGGGGGCCAAGAGATCCAGTACTTC. Protein: CASSLVGGQEIQYF. Variable domain in full (rest from reference TRBV5-1 and TRBJ2-5): KAGVTQTPRYLIKTRGQQVTLSCSPISGHRSVSWYQQTPGQGLQFLFEYFSETQRNKGNFPGRFSGRQFSNSRSEMNVSTLELGDSALYLCASSLVGGQEIQYFGPGTRLLVL.

This clonotype came up many times. V gene TRBV7-9 combines with J gene TRBJ2-3; D unresolved. Trimming shortened V by 3 bases and J by 0 bases, and 7 bases separated the two germline ends. Germline CDR1 and CDR2: SEHNR and FQNEAQ (reference sequence). The CDR3 length is 14 residues. The CDR3: CASSFGRSTDTQYF. Here the CDR3 DNA reads TGTGCCAGCAGCTTCGGACGAAGCACAGATACGCAGTATTTT.

This clonotype showed up many times. The rearrangement links TRBV6-5 to TRBJ2-7; D is undetermined. There are 11 residues in the CDR3. Germline lookup yields CDR1 MNHEY and CDR2 SVGAGI. V was trimmed by 4 bases and J by 2 bases, leaving 3 bases between them. This CDR3 reads CASSSPYEQYF. CDR3 nucleotides: TGTGCCAGCAGTTCCCCCTACGAGCAGTACTTC.

This clonotype showed up just a few times. The chain joins TRBV5-1 to TRBJ2-1, with a possible D match to TRBD1 (6 bases). The germline V gene encodes CDR1 SGHRS and CDR2 YFSETQ. The CDR3 covers 15 residues. With 0 bases removed from V and 4 bases from J, the gap between germline ends came to 11 bases. This CDR3 reads CASSLARGRYNEQFF. The CDR3 DNA reads TGCGCCAGCAGCTTGGCCAGGGGCCGATACAATGAGCAGTTCTTC.

This clonotype was counted ten times or more. V and J are TRBV4-2 and TRBJ1-2; 11 bases match TRBD1. V was clipped by 2 bases and J by 6 bases; unmatched bases: 14. CDR1 is LGHNA and CDR2 is YNFKEQ in the germline V gene. This CDR3 has 18 residues. DNA of the CDR3: TGTGCCAGCAGCCAAACCCTCCGGGACAGGGGGATGGTGGATGGCTACACCTTC. Encoded protein: CASSQTLRDRGMVDGYTF.

This clonotype was seen repeatedly, ten times or more. CDR3 protein: CATDLKMTKTYEQYF. The CDR3 bases are TGTGCCACCGACCTGAAGATGACTAAAACCTACGAGCAGTACTTC. The rearrangement uses TRBV7-9 and TRBJ2-7; a weak D match, TRBD2 (5 bases). CDR1 and CDR2 from the germline V gene are SEHNR and FQNEAQ (reference sequence). This CDR3 region has 15 residues. V was clipped by 10 bases and J by 2 bases, with 21 bases between them. The whole variable domain, remainder taken from reference TRBV7-9 and TRBJ2-7, is DTGVSQNPRHKITKRGQNVTFRCDPISEHNRLYWYRQTLGQGPEFLTYFQNEAQLEKSRLLSDRFSAERPKGSFSTLEIQRTEQGDSAMYLCATDLKMTKTYEQYFGPGTRLTVT.

In this sample, this clonotype turned up many times. The J gene is TRBJ2-2, the V gene TRBV9; no definite D call. CDR3 length: 16 residues. Trimming shortened V by 0 bases and J by 0 bases, and 9 bases separated the two germline ends. The germline V gene has CDR1 SGDLS and CDR2 YYNGEE. In DNA, the CDR3 is TGTGCCAGCAGCGTAGGGGAACAGCCGAACACCGGGGAGCTGTTTTTT. It codes for CASSVGEQPNTGELFF.

This clonotype was seen repeatedly, ten times or more. V gene TRBV5-1 combines with J gene TRBJ2-4, with D perhaps TRBD2 (7 bases). CDR1 SGHRS and CDR2 YFSETQ come from the germline V gene. The ends were cut back, 4 bases at V and 8 bases at J, with 19 bases in the middle. This CDR3 spans 15 amino acids. The CDR3 loop reads CASSPGGRGSDIQYF. CDR3 DNA sequence: TGCGCCAGCAGCCCGGGGGGCAGGGGCAGCGACATTCAGTACTTC.

This rearrangement joins TRBV7-9 to TRBJ2-1, with TRBD1 identical over 10 bases. V shed 3 bases, J shed 6 bases, and the junction held 5 bases outside the gene matches. CDR1 is SEHNR and CDR2 is FQNEAQ in the germline V gene (reference sequence). CDR3 length: 15 amino acids. For the CDR3, the DNA is TGTGCCAGCAGCTTCCGGGACAGGGGTAGCAATGAGCAGTTCTTC. As protein: CASSFRDRGSNEQFF.

This clonotype was counted many times. This chain uses TRBV3-1 with TRBJ2-7; no clear D gene. V lost 0 bases and J lost 1, with 7 bases in between. Germline CDR1 is LGHDT and CDR2 is YNNKEL (reference sequence). CDR3 size: 14 residues. The CDR3 protein is CASSQDTRSYEQYF. In nucleotides, the CDR3 is TGTGCCAGCAGCCAAGATACACGATCCTACGAGCAGTACTTC.

This clonotype was seen many times. The V and J genes are TRBV6-5 and TRBJ2-5; D may be TRBD2 (5 bases). The CDR3 extends over 12 amino acids. Trimming shortened V by 6 bases and J by 9 bases, and 14 bases separated the two germline ends. Germline V gene sequence: CDR1 MNHEY, CDR2 SVGAGI. CDR3 DNA: TGTGCCAGCAGGGACTTGCGAGGGTCCCAGTACTTC. This gives the protein CASRDLRGSQYF.

This clonotype appeared a few times. V and J are TRBV4-2 and TRBJ1-2, with a possible D match to TRBD1 (5 bases). Germline CDR1 is LGHNA and CDR2 is YNFKEQ. The CDR3 loop spans 13 amino acids. V lost 0 bases to trimming and J lost 6 bases, with 8 bases between them. CDR3 sequence: CASSQDWGNGYTF. The CDR3 nucleotides are TGTGCCAGCAGCCAAGATTGGGGCAATGGCTACACCTTC.

This clonotype was recorded many times. The rearrangement links TRBV12-3 or TRBV12-4 to TRBJ2-7; TRBD1 aligns across 10 bases. The CDR3 spans 14 residues. V was pared by 3 bases and J by 2 bases, with 1 base of the junction left unmatched. This CDR3 is CASSFGTGAYEQYF. DNA of the CDR3: TGTGCCAGCAGTTTCGGGACAGGGGCCTACGAGCAGTACTTC.

The chain has TRBV7-6 and TRBJ2-5; 8 bases are a match to TRBD2. From germline, CDR1 is SGHVS and CDR2 FNYEAQ. The CDR3 consists of 14 residues. V lost 5 bases to trimming and J lost 5 bases; unmatched junction nucleotides: 7. The CDR3 region has the DNA TGTGCCAGCAGCCAAACTAGCGGAGGGGAGACCCAGTACTTC. Its translation is CASSQTSGGETQYF.

There are many counts of this clonotype. CDR3 DNA sequence: TGTGCCAGCAGCTTCCCTCGGTTCTCGGAAAAACTGTTTTTT. Its protein is CASSFPRFSEKLFF. J is TRBJ1-4 and V is TRBV7-9; D is ambiguous. The CDR3 has 14 amino acids. The germline V and J ends were trimmed by 3 bases and 8 bases, with 13 bases remaining between them. Germline V gene lookup returns CDR1 SEHNR and CDR2 FQNEAQ (reference sequence).

This clonotype was recorded many times. The chain has TRBV15 and TRBJ1-1, with D hard to call. The CDR3 is 14 residues long. V was cut by 3 bases and J by 1 base, with 9 bases left in between. CDR1 LNHNV and CDR2 YYDKDF come from the germline V gene (reference sequence). The CDR3 nucleotides are TGTGCCACCAGCAGTCGAGTGTCGAACACTGAAGCTTTCTTT. Its translation is CATSSRVSNTEAFF.

This clonotype was picked up a small number of times. The V call is TRBV20-1, the J call TRBJ2-3; TRBD2 aligns across 13 bases. This CDR3 comprises 16 residues. V lost 5 bases to trimming and J lost 6 bases; unmatched junction nucleotides: 11. Germline CDR1 DFQATT, CDR2 SNEGSKA (reference sequence). The CDR3 region has the DNA TGCAGTGCTCCTGAGCGCCGGACTAGCGGGGGCGATACGCAGTATTTT. Translated, it gives CSAPERRTSGGDTQYF.